The 8 T cell receptor beta chains below come from one sample, sequenced in a study of T cells in women clearing cervical HPV infection. Assay: immunoSEQ multiplex PCR; the TCRdb copy retains only in-frame clones and omits some. The listing records 25,000 to 35,000 clones. Sequenced material: blood buffy coat. The origin of the receptors is a woman aged 18 to 75 with a cervical HPV16 infection that either progressed to CIN3+ or cleared (not recorded which).

This CDR3 reads CASSFPSGTGVENQPQHF. CDR3 DNA, as far as it was read: TGCGCCAGCAGCTTCCCGTCGGGGACAGGGGTGGAGAATCAGCCC. The chain is built from TRBV5-1 and TRBJ1-5; 10 bases match TRBD1. The DNA ends 3 residues before the CDR3 does, and the rest of the CDR3 is filled in from the germline J gene. V lost 2 bases to trimming and J lost 4 bases; unmatched junction nucleotides: 12. The germline CDR1 and CDR2 sequences are SGHRS and YFSETQ. The CDR3 totals 18 residues.

With regard to this clone: The read finishes 3 residues shy of the CDR3 end, and the germline J gene is used to complete it. The chain uses TRBV20-1 and TRBJ1-6, with TRBD1 matching 10 bases. The CDR3 has 13 residues. Unmatched junction bases numbered 1, after V lost 3 bases and J lost 8 bases. Per germline, CDR1 DFQATT and CDR2 SNEGSKA (reference sequence). CDR3 protein: CSARDRGDSPLHF. CDR3 bases read: TGCAGTGCTAGGGACAGGGGGGATTCACCC.

Here the CDR3 reads CASSPSGGSSYEQYF. The covered CDR3 bases are TGTGCCAGCAGTCCCAGCGGGGGTAGCTCCTACGAG. The chain employs TRBV12-3 or TRBV12-4 and TRBJ2-7, with 8 bases lining up with TRBD2. The read is 3 residues too short to cover the CDR3 end, so that end is filled in from the germline J gene. The CDR3 spans 15 residues. V lost 5 bases, J lost 0 bases, and 6 bases stayed unmatched.

As for this clone: The observed sequence ends 3 residues before the CDR3 terminus, with the missing tail filled in from the germline J gene. V gene TRBV7-3 combines with J gene TRBJ2-5; tentative D call: TRBD1 (6 bases). The CDR3 has 16 residues. The germline V gene encodes CDR1 SGHTA and CDR2 FQGTGA. Trimming took off 5 bases at V and 5 bases at J, with 21 bases between the two ends. Partial CDR3 DNA: TGTGCCAGCAGCCCTTTTGACAGGCTGGGGCGGGAGACC. Translation: CASSPFDRLGRET. The CDR3 as a whole reads CASSPFDRLGRETQYF.

A word on this clone: The read ends 3 residues early relative to the CDR3; the germline J gene fills the gap. This chain joins TRBV18 and TRBJ2-3, with TRBD1 matching 7 bases. Germline values: CDR1 KGHSH, CDR2 LQKENI. The CDR3 extends over 17 amino acids. Trimming removed 6 bases from V and 2 bases from J; junction bases left unmatched: 14. Incomplete CDR3 DNA: TGTGCCAGCTCGCCTCGAGTCAGACAGGGACACACAGATACG. This codes for CASSPRVRQGHTDT. The CDR3 in full is CASSPRVRQGHTDTQYF.

A note on this clone: The sequence runs out 3 residues before the end of the CDR3; the remainder is reconstructed from the germline J gene. This chain connects TRBV2 to TRBJ1-1; 7 nucleotides line up with TRBD1. The CDR3 extends over 11 amino acids. Looked up from germline, CDR1 is SNHLY and CDR2 is FYNNEI. CDR3 amino acids: CASSPDRAAFF. The covered CDR3 bases are TGTGCCAGCAGTCCCGACAGGGCG. Filled out from reference TRBV2 and TRBJ1-1, the complete variable domain reads EPEVTQTPSHQVTQMGQEVILRCVPISNHLYFYWYRQILGQKVEFLVSFYNNEISEKSEIFDDQFSVERPDGSNFTLKIRSTKLEDSAMYFCASSPDRAAFFGQGTRLTVV.

Points on this clone: From the germline J gene comes the end of the CDR3, since the read stops 3 residues before it. The chain employs TRBV12-3 or TRBV12-4 and TRBJ2-5; D is perhaps TRBD1 (5 bases). The CDR3 length is 15 residues. Trimming removed 6 bases at V and 1 base at J, with 15 bases between. The sequenced part of the CDR3 DNA is TGTGCCAGCAGGAGCACAGGTCGGATCCAAGAGACC. It translates to CASRSTGRIQET. The full CDR3 protein is CASRSTGRIQETQYF.

In the case of this clone: Coverage ceases 3 residues before the CDR3 finishes, and the germline J gene fills in the end. The chain recombines TRBV6-2 or TRBV6-3 with TRBJ1-2; 7 bases agree with TRBD1. The CDR3 is made up of 17 amino acids. The trim removed 4 bases at V and 2 bases at J, leaving 13 bases unmatched. CDR1 is MNHEY, CDR2 SVGEGT, per germline. CDR3 protein: CASSSVFSRTGNYGYTF. The sequenced part of the CDR3 DNA is TGTGCCAGCAGTTCCGTGTTTTCGAGGACAGGAAACTATGGC.